The clone carrying this TCR beta chain came up a few times. Its antigen is not known. CDR3 length equals 14 residues. J gave up 7 bases and V 7 bases, and 7 bases lay outside the gene matches. The V gene's germline CDR1 is MDHEN and CDR2 SYDVKM. TCRdb re-derived calls from the reads in MiXCR, one entry per CDR3 protein. In the table there are hundreds of thousands of distinct CDR3 sequences, roughly 30% of which are singletons. This entry comes from a study of T cell repertoires in cytomegalovirus infection. Study as a whole: Alongside well-studied HLA-B-restricted CMV epitopes, recently identified HLA-C-restricted CMV epitopes were also used. Public signatures in TCR beta pointed to CMV infection and matching HLA type.

General study results and limits: There were HLA-C-restricted CMV-specific TCR beta clonotypes dominating the ex vivo response.

This clonotype originated in a human donor in good health (CMV status not recorded). Some clones in this sample may be carry-over from other donors' samples. The sample was cultured PBMCs, taken from culture after CMV antigen stimulation. The chain has TRBV28 and TRBJ1-6, with TRBD1 matching 7 bases. CDR3 residues: CASIPGDRNSPLHF. CDR3 nucleotides: TGTGCCAGCATCCCTGGGGACAGAAATTCACCCCTCCACTTT.